This TCR beta chain emerged from a study of OX40 agonist ivuxolimab in advanced cancers. Germline-derived CDR1 and CDR2 are GTSNPN and SVGIG (reference sequence). The ends were cut back, 0 bases at V and 2 bases at J, with 16 bases in the middle. CDR3 length equals 17 residues. Generated by immunoSEQ multiplex PCR, the TCRdb table keeps only in-frame clones and is missing some. This table holds tens of thousands of clones, 87% found once. This clonotype originated in an adult with an advanced solid tumor such as melanoma, head and neck, liver or kidney cancer. The sequences come from CD4+ or CD8+ T cells sorted from blood, collected in a trial of the OX40 agonist ivuxolimab. The chain uses TRBV30 and TRBJ1-4; tentatively, D is TRBD1 (6 bases). Here the CDR3 reads CAWSVPGAGRTNEKLFF. The CDR3, as DNA: TGTGCCTGGAGTGTACCGGGGGCGGGGAGGACTAATGAAAAACTGTTTTTT.